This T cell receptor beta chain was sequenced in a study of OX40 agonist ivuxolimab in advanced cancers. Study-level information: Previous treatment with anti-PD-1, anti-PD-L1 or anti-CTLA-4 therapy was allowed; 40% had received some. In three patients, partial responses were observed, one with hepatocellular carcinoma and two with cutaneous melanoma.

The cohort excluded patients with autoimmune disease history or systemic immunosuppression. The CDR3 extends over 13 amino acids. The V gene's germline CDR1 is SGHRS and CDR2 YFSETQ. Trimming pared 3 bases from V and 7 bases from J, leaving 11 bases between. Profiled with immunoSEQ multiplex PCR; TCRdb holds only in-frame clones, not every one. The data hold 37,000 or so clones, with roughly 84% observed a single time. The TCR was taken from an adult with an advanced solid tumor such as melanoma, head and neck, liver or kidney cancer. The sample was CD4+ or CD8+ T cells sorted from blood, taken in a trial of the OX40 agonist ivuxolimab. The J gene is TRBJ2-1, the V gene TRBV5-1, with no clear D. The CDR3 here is CASSYVATNEQFF. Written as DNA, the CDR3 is TGCGCCAGCAGCTACGTGGCTACGAATGAGCAGTTCTTC. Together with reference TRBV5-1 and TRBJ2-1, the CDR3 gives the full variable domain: KAGVTQTPRYLIKTRGQQVTLSCSPISGHRSVSWYQQTPGQGLQFLFEYFSETQRNKGNFPGRFSGRQFSNSRSEMNVSTLELGDSALYLCASSYVATNEQFFGPGTRLTVL.